These T cell receptor beta chains were read from a single sample in a study of a mutant IDH1 vaccine in newly diagnosed glioma. The method was immunoSEQ multiplex PCR; TCRdb's version includes in-frame clones alone and lacks a portion of them. The sample lists more than 55,000 clones, 84% occurring once. These receptors' targets are unknown. Specimen: PBMCs, collected from a glioma patient whose treatment included an IDH1 peptide vaccine. All receptors come from a man aged 25 to 40 with glioma. Both conserved end residues are part of each CDR3. A D gene is named only where the DNA matches it firmly. Rows may omit the clone size; those that give it use once, few, many or a size class.

j_gene: TRBJ1-4; v_gene: TRBV4-1; d_gene: .; abundance: .; CDR3nt: TGCGCCAGCAGCCAAGAAGAAGGGTTTATGGGTGCTAATGAAAAACTGTTTTTT; CDR3aa: CASSQEEGFMGANEKLFF
j_gene: TRBJ1-2; v_gene: TRBV28; d_gene: .; abundance: .; CDR3nt: TGTGCCAGCAGTTTAATAGGGGACGGGGGCTACACCTTC; CDR3aa: CASSLIGDGGYTF
j_gene: TRBJ1-6; v_gene: TRBV13; d_gene: .; abundance: .; CDR3nt: TGTGCCAGCAGCTTAGCCGTCCTGGGCTCCTATAATTCACCCCTCCACTTT; CDR3aa: CASSLAVLGSYNSPLHF
j_gene: TRBJ2-7; v_gene: TRBV15; d_gene: TRBD1; abundance: .; CDR3nt: TGTGCCACCAGCAGAGGGACAGGCCGGGACGAGCAGTACTTC; CDR3aa: CATSRGTGRDEQYF
j_gene: TRBJ2-7; v_gene: TRBV13; d_gene: TRBD2; abundance: .; CDR3nt: TGTGCCAGCAGTCAACTTGCGGGGGTGGGGCGCGCCTACGAGCAGTACTTC; CDR3aa: CASSQLAGVGRAYEQYF
j_gene: TRBJ1-2; v_gene: TRBV7-9; d_gene: .; abundance: .; CDR3nt: TGTGCCAGCAGCTTAGTGGGCGGAGCCCAATTTGGCTACACCTTC; CDR3aa: CASSLVGGAQFGYTF
j_gene: TRBJ1-2; v_gene: TRBV6-6; d_gene: .; abundance: few; CDR3nt: TGTGCCAGCAGTTACTTCCCCAGGAACTATGGCTACACCTTC; CDR3aa: CASSYFPRNYGYTF
j_gene: TRBJ1-6; v_gene: TRBV30; d_gene: .; abundance: .; CDR3nt: TGTGCCTGGAGTGAATATAGGGACTCACCCCTCCACTTT; CDR3aa: CAWSEYRDSPLHF
j_gene: TRBJ1-2; v_gene: TRBV18; d_gene: .; abundance: .; CDR3nt: TGTGCCAGCTCACCAAATGGACAGTCATATGGCTACACCTTC; CDR3aa: CASSPNGQSYGYTF
j_gene: TRBJ1-1; v_gene: TRBV6-7; d_gene: .; abundance: once; CDR3nt: TGTGCCAGCAGTTACCTGGGATTGAACACTGAAGCTTTCTTT; CDR3aa: CASSYLGLNTEAFF
j_gene: TRBJ1-6; v_gene: TRBV5-1; d_gene: TRBD1; abundance: .; CDR3nt: TGCGCCAGCAGCTGGGGGACAGGGGGCAGTTCACCCCTCCACTTT; CDR3aa: CASSWGTGGSSPLHF